The 30 T cell receptor beta chains presented below share a single source sample, sequenced in a study of blood T cell repertoires in COVID-19. Profiling relied on immunoSEQ multiplex PCR, and the TCRdb table lists in-frame clones only, not all of them. The sample has approximately 240,000 clones, around 83% seen once. The sequenced sample was PBMCs or T cells enriched from blood (not recorded which). All receptors come from a woman aged 40 to 50 with acute COVID-19.

CDR3 amino acids: CASSLGDGGQQPQHF. The CDR3 region has the DNA TGTGCCAGCAGCTTAGGGGACGGAGGGCAACAGCCCCAGCATTTT. J is TRBJ1-5 and V is TRBV7-6; a weak D match, TRBD1 (5 bases). Germline values: CDR1 SGHVS, CDR2 FNYEAQ. The V gene lost 1 base and the J gene lost 7 bases, with 14 bases spanning the gap. The CDR3 consists of 15 residues.

This chain uses TRBV19 with TRBJ2-7; possibly TRBD2 for D (5 bases). With 3 bases removed from V and 3 bases from J, the gap between germline ends came to 12 bases. Germline CDR1 is LNHDA and CDR2 is SQIVND (reference sequence). This CDR3 comprises 14 residues. CDR3 residues: CASSIGGYYYEQYF. DNA of the CDR3: TGTGCCAGTAGTATCGGAGGATACTACTACGAGCAGTACTTC.

The chain employs TRBV6-1 and TRBJ1-2, with a possible D match to TRBD1 (5 bases). The germline V gene encodes CDR1 MNHNS and CDR2 SASEGT. V was cut by 0 bases and J by 7 bases, with 18 bases left in between. The CDR3 spans 16 residues. Here the CDR3 reads CASSEAASGGVLGYTF. The CDR3 bases are TGTGCCAGCAGTGAAGCGGCTTCCGGGGGGGTCCTTGGCTACACCTTC.

The rearrangement uses TRBV5-4 and TRBJ2-6; the D gene is possibly TRBD1 (5 bases). The CDR3 consists of 18 residues. Trimming pared 1 base from V and 1 base from J, leaving 15 bases between. Germline loops: CDR1 SGHNT, CDR2 YYREEE (reference sequence). As DNA, the CDR3 is TGTGCCAGCAGCTTGTCCAGGGCAGGGTCTTCTGGGGCCAACGTCCTGACTTTC. Translated, it gives CASSLSRAGSSGANVLTF.

The genes are TRBV27 and TRBJ2-1; D possibly corresponds to TRBD2 (6 bases). V shed 4 bases and J shed 5 bases, with 18 bases lying between them. The germline CDR1 and CDR2 sequences are MNHEY and SMNVEV (reference sequence). The CDR3 loop spans 16 amino acids. The CDR3: CASSSLGGGFNNEQFF. The CDR3 DNA sequence: TGTGCCAGCAGTTCTCTCGGGGGAGGCTTCAACAATGAGCAGTTCTTC.

CDR3 DNA: TGTGCCAGCAGCTTAGGCGGGACAGGGCCCTACGAGCAGTACTTC. This encodes CASSLGGTGPYEQYF. The chain couples TRBV7-3 to TRBJ2-7; 9 bases are shared with TRBD1. V shed 2 bases and J 2 bases; nucleotides not matched to a gene: 4. From germline, CDR1 is SGHTA and CDR2 FQGTGA. The CDR3 is made up of 15 amino acids. Supplemented by reference TRBV7-3 and TRBJ2-7, the full variable domain reads GAGVSQTPSNKVTEKGKYVELRCDPISGHTALYWYRQSLGQGPEFLIYFQGTGAADDSGLPNDRFFAVRPEGSVSTLKIQRTERGDSAVYLCASSLGGTGPYEQYFGPGTRLTVT.

The rearrangement links TRBV6-5 to TRBJ1-1; D is perhaps TRBD1 (6 bases). The CDR3 contains 16 residues. Germline V gene data show CDR1 as MNHEY and CDR2 as SVGAGI. The V gene lost 2 bases and the J gene lost 3 bases, with 16 bases spanning the gap. This chain's CDR3 is CASSYDRRGGYTEAFF. The CDR3 DNA reads as TGTGCCAGCAGTTACGATCGGAGGGGGGGATACACTGAAGCTTTCTTT.

This chain uses TRBV6-2 or TRBV6-3 with TRBJ2-1, with D unclear. Between the trimmed V and J ends, which lost 3 bases and 3 bases, there was a span of 9 bases. Germline CDR1 and CDR2: MNHEY and SVGEGT. The CDR3 loop spans 14 amino acids. CDR3 loop: CASSYPNYYNEQFF. CDR3 nucleotide sequence: TGTGCCAGCAGTTATCCTAATTACTACAATGAGCAGTTCTTC.

The chain couples TRBV30 to TRBJ2-3; no clear D gene. This CDR3 spans 13 amino acids. V dropped 1 base and J dropped 5 bases, with 10 bases sitting between them. CDR1 GTSNPN and CDR2 SVGIG come from the germline V gene (reference sequence). Written as DNA, the CDR3 is TGTGCCTGGAGTGGGGCCTCGAGAGATACGCAGTATTTT. This translates into CAWSGASRDTQYF.

This clone was picked up one time. CDR3 in amino acids: CASQSIRVSNSGNTIYF. The CDR3 coding sequence is TGTGCCAGCCAATCAATCCGGGTCTCTAACTCTGGAAACACCATATATTTT. J is TRBJ1-3 and V is TRBV2; D is undetermined. Germline V gene data show CDR1 as SNHLY and CDR2 as FYNNEI. V was shortened by 8 bases and J by 0 bases, with 20 bases between the two germline ends. CDR3 size: 17 residues.

The rearrangement uses TRBV7-3 and TRBJ2-7; tentatively, D is TRBD2 (7 bases). Deletions cut 2 bases from V and 0 bases from J, with 11 bases between. The CDR3 is made up of 15 amino acids. The germline V gene has CDR1 SGHTA and CDR2 FQGTGA. CDR3 loop: CASSLQGGVSYEQYF. CDR3 bases: TGTGCCAGCAGCTTACAAGGGGGGGTCTCCTACGAGCAGTACTTC.

This sequence joins TRBV7-8 and TRBJ1-2, with D unresolved. Deletions cut 2 bases from V and 4 bases from J, with 11 bases between. Germline assignment: CDR1 SGHVS and CDR2 FQNEAQ. The CDR3 covers 14 residues. CDR3 region: CASSLLRVSYGYTF. The CDR3 DNA reads TGTGCCAGCAGCTTACTCCGGGTATCCTATGGCTACACCTTC. The whole variable domain, remainder taken from reference TRBV7-8 and TRBJ1-2, is GAGVSQSPRYKVAKRGQDVALRCDPISGHVSLFWYQQALGQGPEFLTYFQNEAQLDKSGLPSDRFFAERPEGSVSTLKIQRTQQEDSAVYLCASSLLRVSYGYTFGSGTRLTVV.

The chain links TRBV7-9 to TRBJ2-2; TRBD2 might be the D (6 bases). Germline CDR1 reads SEHNR; CDR2 reads FQNEAQ (reference sequence). The CDR3 is 17 amino acids. V was pared by 5 bases and J by 3 bases, with 19 bases between. CDR3 DNA: TGTGCCAGCAGCCACACTGACGCGGGACGGCACACCGGGGAGCTGTTTTTT. It translates to CASSHTDAGRHTGELFF.

V and J are TRBV6-6 and TRBJ2-5; D is ambiguous. The V end was cut by 7 bases, the J end by 0 bases, with 12 bases between. Germline V CDR1 and CDR2: MNHNY, SVGAGI (reference sequence). The CDR3 loop spans 14 amino acids. For the CDR3, the DNA is TGTGCCAGCACCCGGTCACAGTACCAAGAGACCCAGTACTTC. It translates to CASTRSQYQETQYF.

This sequence joins TRBV5-1 and TRBJ1-2, with a possible D match to TRBD1 (5 bases). Germline V lookup: CDR1 SGHRS, CDR2 YFSETQ. The CDR3 runs 17 residues. V dropped 4 bases and J dropped 4 bases, with 23 bases sitting between them. The CDR3 DNA reads TGCGCCAGCAGCCTGAGCGGGGGGTGGCAGACGACCTATGGCTACACCTTC. This gives the protein CASSLSGGWQTTYGYTF.

The V and J genes are TRBV30 and TRBJ2-7; D is possibly TRBD1 (6 bases). The CDR3 is 15 amino acids. Trimming shortened V by 0 bases and J by 9 bases, and 21 bases separated the two germline ends. Germline V gene data show CDR1 as GTSNPN and CDR2 as SVGIG (reference sequence). The CDR3 DNA reads TGTGCCTGGAGTGTGTCCGGGACACCCTTTGGGGGGCAGTACTTC. Encoded protein: CAWSVSGTPFGGQYF.

This clone was seen more than once but under ten times. V gene TRBV28 combines with J gene TRBJ2-7, with D unresolved. CDR1 is MDHEN and CDR2 is SYDVKM in the germline V gene. This CDR3 has 15 residues. V was shortened by 6 bases and J by 1 base, with 16 bases between the two germline ends. CDR3 region: CASSPLVTLSYEQYF. The DNA of the CDR3 is TGTGCCAGCAGCCCCCTTGTGACTTTATCCTACGAGCAGTACTTC.

The rearrangement links TRBV5-1 to TRBJ1-1; tentatively, D is TRBD1 (6 bases). The V and J ends lost 2 bases and 6 bases respectively, with 11 bases between them. The germline CDR1 and CDR2 sequences are SGHRS and YFSETQ. This CDR3 is 13 amino acids long. The CDR3 here is CASSLSGVPEAFF. The CDR3 coding sequence is TGCGCCAGCAGCTTATCAGGGGTCCCTGAAGCTTTCTTT.

The rearrangement joins TRBV2 to TRBJ2-1; 12 positions agree with TRBD2. Trimming took 3 bases from V and 1 from J; bases not matched to a gene: 7. Germline V lookup: CDR1 SNHLY, CDR2 FYNNEI. The CDR3 totals 18 residues. CDR3 amino acids: CASSEASGGALSYNEQFF. CDR3 bases: TGTGCCAGCAGTGAGGCTAGCGGGGGGGCCTTATCCTACAATGAGCAGTTCTTC.

This clone was seen once. V is TRBV15 and J is TRBJ1-2; 7 nucleotides align to TRBD1. Germline CDR1 LNHNV, CDR2 YYDKDF (reference sequence). The length of the CDR3 is 15 residues. The trim removed 1 base at V and 4 bases at J, leaving 6 bases unmatched. CDR3: CATSRAYGTAYGYTF. The CDR3 coding sequence is TGTGCCACCAGCAGAGCCTACGGGACAGCCTATGGCTACACCTTC.

V and J are TRBV4-2 and TRBJ1-2; unclear D gene. The CDR3 has 15 amino acids. V was trimmed by 0 bases and J by 2 bases, leaving 10 bases between them. Germline CDR1 and CDR2: LGHNA and YNFKEQ. The CDR3 sequence: CASSQDPNANYGYTF. The CDR3 DNA reads as TGTGCCAGCAGCCAAGATCCAAACGCGAACTATGGCTACACCTTC.

The rearrangement uses TRBV21-1 and TRBJ1-4; TRBD1 is the table's D call, not checked against the DNA. TRBV21-1 has pseudogene status. The CDR3 length is 16 residues. The CDR3 DNA reads as TGTGCCAGCAGCACCGGGACAGGGGGAACTAATGAAAAACTGTTTTTT. Translation: CASSTGTGGTNEKLFF.

This chain links TRBV18 with TRBJ2-1, with 9 bases lining up with TRBD2. CDR3 length: 16 amino acids. The V gene end was trimmed by 2 bases and the J gene end by 7 bases; junction bases not matched to a gene: 9. Germline V gives CDR1 KGHSH, CDR2 LQKENI. The CDR3 DNA reads TGTGCCAGCTCACCAACGGCTAGCGGGAATGGGAATGAGCAGTTCTTC. This gives the protein CASSPTASGNGNEQFF.

The chain couples TRBV7-9 to TRBJ2-2; unclear D gene. V was clipped by 1 base and J by 5 bases, with 20 bases between them. Germline V gives CDR1 SEHNR, CDR2 FQNEAQ (reference sequence). The CDR3 length is 18 residues. As DNA, the CDR3 is TGTGCCAGCAGCTTAGACTGGTTGCAGGCCGGATCTACCGGGGAGCTGTTTTTT. Amino acids: CASSLDWLQAGSTGELFF. Looking up the rest from reference TRBV7-9 and TRBJ2-2 gives the full variable domain: DTGVSQNPRHKITKRGQNVTFRCDPISEHNRLYWYRQTLGQGPEFLTYFQNEAQLEKSRLLSDRFSAERPKGSFSTLEIQRTEQGDSAMYLCASSLDWLQAGSTGELFFGEGSRLTVL.

This clone was picked up one time. The chain couples TRBV10-1 to TRBJ1-5; unclear D gene. Per the germline V gene, CDR1 is WNHNN and CDR2 is SYGVQD (reference sequence). This CDR3 has 13 residues. Trimming removed 8 bases at V and 3 bases at J, with 11 bases between. The CDR3 protein is CASQTGSNQPQHF. In nucleotides, the CDR3 is TGCGCCAGCCAAACGGGGTCCAATCAGCCCCAGCATTTT.

This CDR3 is CAWSAGVQGEQFF. CDR3 DNA sequence: TGTGCCTGGAGTGCGGGGGTCCAGGGCGAGCAGTTCTTC. This chain links TRBV30 with TRBJ2-1; D is perhaps TRBD2 (6 bases). V lost 1 base and J 10 bases, leaving 14 bases between the germline ends. Germline V CDR1 and CDR2: GTSNPN, SVGIG (reference sequence). The CDR3 has 13 residues.

This chain uses TRBV5-6 with TRBJ2-5; a possible D gene is TRBD1 (5 bases). Germline V CDR1 and CDR2: SGHDT, YYEEEE. Trimming removed 4 bases from V and 2 bases from J, with 12 bases in between. The CDR3 length is 14 residues. The CDR3 nucleotides are TGTGCCAGCAGCATCACCAGGGTACAAGAGACCCAGTACTTC. It codes for CASSITRVQETQYF.

This chain uses TRBV5-6 with TRBJ1-6; D is perhaps TRBD1 (5 bases). The CDR3 extends over 14 amino acids. Per germline, CDR1 SGHDT and CDR2 YYEEEE. V lost 6 bases and J lost 10, with 17 bases in between. The chain's CDR3 is CASKVRDMRSPLHF. CDR3 DNA: TGTGCCAGCAAAGTCAGGGATATGAGGTCACCCCTCCACTTT.

This CDR3 reads CASSILPGQGANEQYF. CDR3 nucleotides: TGTGCCAGTAGTATTCTGCCGGGACAGGGGGCAAACGAGCAGTACTTC. The chain recombines TRBV19 with TRBJ2-7; 12 nucleotides align to TRBD1. CDR1 and CDR2 from the germline V gene are LNHDA and SQIVND (reference sequence). This CDR3 has 16 residues. The junction had 8 bases not matched to a gene; V was cut back by 3 bases and J by 5 bases. The complete variable domain, with remaining parts taken from reference TRBV19 and TRBJ2-7, reads DGGITQSPKYLFRKEGQNVTLSCEQNLNHDAMYWYRQDPGQGLRLIYYSQIVNDFQKGDIAEGYSVSREKKESFPLTVTSAQKNPTAFYLCASSILPGQGANEQYFGPGTRLTVT.

This chain joins TRBV10-2 and TRBJ1-4, with TRBD1 as a possible D gene (5 bases). V gave up 8 bases and J gave up 8 bases, with 12 bases separating them. The CDR3 runs 12 residues. Germline V lookup: CDR1 WSHSY, CDR2 SAAADI. CDR3 coding DNA: TGCGCCAGCGGGGGGACCGGGGAAAAACTGTTTTTT. This encodes CASGGTGEKLFF.